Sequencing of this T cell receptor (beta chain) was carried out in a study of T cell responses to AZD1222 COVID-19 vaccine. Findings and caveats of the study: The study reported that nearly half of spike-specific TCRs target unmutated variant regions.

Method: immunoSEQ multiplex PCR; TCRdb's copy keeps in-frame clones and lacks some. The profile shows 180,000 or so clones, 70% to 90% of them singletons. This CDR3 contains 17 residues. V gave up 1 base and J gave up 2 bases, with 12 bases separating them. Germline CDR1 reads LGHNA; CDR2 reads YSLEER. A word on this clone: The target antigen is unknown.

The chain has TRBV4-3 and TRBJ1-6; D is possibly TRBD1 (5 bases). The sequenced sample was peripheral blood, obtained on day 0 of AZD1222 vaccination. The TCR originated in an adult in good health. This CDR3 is CASSQGTGSPYNSPLHF. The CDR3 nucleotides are TGCGCCAGCAGCCAAGGAACAGGCAGTCCCTATAATTCACCCCTCCACTTT.